The 14 T cell receptor beta chains reported below all come from one sample, sequenced in a study of regulatory T cells in long-lasting Graves disease. Noted time point: newly diagnosed GD, antithyroid drugs for less than 3 months. There was RNA extracted from PBMCs, and the TCR library was made from it. Relying on iRepertoire HTBI primers and Arm-PCR of CDR3 regions, the team built TCR beta libraries. Via MiXCR, TCRdb re-called the multiplex PCR reads, giving one row per CDR3 protein. The sample gives about 530,000 distinct CDR3 sequences, more than 15% of which show up once; approximately 25% is in the top ten. These data were likewise used in another study, on T cells in Graves' hyperthyroidism and ophthalmopathy.

This sample comprised peripheral blood mononuclear cells (PBMCs), obtained at new diagnosis, from a patient treated with antithyroid drugs. Receptors were obtained from a middle-aged woman with Graves disease.

The chain has TRBV29-1 and TRBJ1-2; D is perhaps TRBD1 (5 bases). The CDR3 spans 16 residues. Germline CDR1 is SQVTM and CDR2 is ANQGSEA. With 6 bases removed from V and 1 base from J, the gap between germline ends came to 21 bases. Here the CDR3 reads CSVAGAVELVNYGYTF. Here the CDR3 DNA reads TGCAGCGTCGCCGGGGCGGTAGAACTGGTTAACTATGGCTACACCTTC.

Ten or more counts support this clonotype. The chain is built from TRBV30 and TRBJ2-1, with D unclear. The CDR3 runs to 11 residues. Germline V gives CDR1 GTSNPN, CDR2 SVGIG (reference sequence). V was clipped by 2 bases and J by 8 bases, with 7 bases between them. As DNA, the CDR3 is TGTGCCTGGAGTACCATGGATGAGCAGTTCTTC. This gives the protein CAWSTMDEQFF.

This clonotype showed up just a few times. The J gene is TRBJ1-1, the V gene TRBV24-1; D remains unclear. Trimming stripped 2 bases from V and 1 base from J, with 4 bases between. The CDR3 spans 13 residues. Germline CDR1 reads KGHDR; CDR2 reads SFDVKD. The CDR3 loop reads CATSDSANTEAFF. CDR3 nucleotide sequence: TGTGCCACCAGTGATTCAGCGAACACTGAAGCTTTCTTT.

This clonotype has a handful of counts. The V and J genes are TRBV20-1 and TRBJ2-7; D tentatively fits TRBD1 or TRBD2 (6 bases each). Per germline, CDR1 DFQATT and CDR2 SNEGSKA (reference sequence). Trimming stripped 6 bases from V and 2 bases from J, with 14 bases between. The length of the CDR3 is 13 residues. CDR3 nucleotides: TGCAGTGCACATTCAGGGGAGGCCTACGAGCAGTACTTC. As protein: CSAHSGEAYEQYF.

This clonotype was counted many times. V is TRBV2 and J is TRBJ2-7; a possible D gene is TRBD2 (5 bases). This CDR3 is built from 13 residues. Germline values: CDR1 SNHLY, CDR2 FYNNEI. The V end was cut by 4 bases, the J end by 0 bases, with 7 bases between. CDR3 DNA sequence: TGTGCCAGCAGTGGCGGGTACTCCTACGAGCAGTACTTC. It is translated as CASSGGYSYEQYF. Based on the CDR3 plus reference TRBV2 and TRBJ2-7, the full variable domain is EPEVTQTPSHQVTQMGQEVILRCVPISNHLYFYWYRQILGQKVEFLVSFYNNEISEKSEIFDDQFSVERPDGSNFTLKIRSTKLEDSAMYFCASSGGYSYEQYFGPGTRLTVT.

The chain links TRBV13 to TRBJ2-1; possibly TRBD1 or TRBD2 for D (6 bases each). Between the trimmed V and J ends, which lost 8 bases and 8 bases, there was a span of 34 bases. The CDR3 length is 19 residues. Germline assignment: CDR1 PRHDT and CDR2 FYEKMQ (reference sequence). The DNA of the CDR3 is TGTGCCAGCCGTATGGGGAGGCAGGGGAATATCATAAATCGATATGAGCAGTTCTTC. Encoded protein: CASRMGRQGNIINRYEQFF.

This clonotype turned up a few times. This chain joins TRBV12-3 or TRBV12-4 and TRBJ2-3; the D is unclear. Gene TRBJ1-1 matches the end of the DNA better, so the J call may be wrong. CDR3 length: 13 residues. CDR3 region: CASSSSGLGRAFF. In DNA, the CDR3 is TGTGCCAGCAGTTCCTCTGGTCTGGGAAGAGCTTTCTTT.

The chain uses TRBV5-1 and TRBJ2-7; 12 bases line up with TRBD2. This CDR3 contains 15 residues. V shed 7 bases, J shed 6 bases, and the junction held 11 bases outside the gene matches. Germline values: CDR1 SGHRS, CDR2 YFSETQ. The CDR3 coding sequence is TGCGCCAGCCAGGTTCAGACTAGCGGGGGAGGCGAGCAGTACTTC. Protein: CASQVQTSGGGEQYF.

The CDR3 loop is CASSPNALTGDITDTQYF. The CDR3 DNA sequence: TGTGCCAGCAGTCCAAACGCGTTGACAGGGGATATCACAGATACGCAGTATTTT. The genes are TRBV28 and TRBJ2-3, with 8 nucleotides matching TRBD1. The CDR3 extends over 18 amino acids. CDR1 and CDR2 (germline): MDHEN, SYDVKM. The trim removed 5 bases at V and 2 bases at J, leaving 15 bases unmatched.

Regarding this clonotype: One junction end does not reproduce the germline sequence, and a read error may be involved. The chain combines TRBV7-2 with TRBJ2-5; D unresolved. The tail of the sequence fits TRBJ2-1 better, so the J call may be wrong. Germline values: CDR1 SGHTA, CDR2 FQGNSA. This CDR3 contains 14 residues. The CDR3 loop is CASSQDDGSYEQFF. The CDR3 nucleotides are TGCGCCAGCAGCCAAGATGACGGATCCTACGAGCAGTTCTTC.

As regards this clonotype: This sequence may be a read error, since a much larger clone differs from it by one base. The V call is TRBV11-2, the J call TRBJ2-3; D call uncertain. The V and J ends lost 0 bases and 7 bases respectively, with 5 bases between them. This CDR3 spans 12 amino acids. The germline CDR1 and CDR2 sequences are SGHAT and FQNNGV. CDR3: CASSLDRHTQYF. Written as DNA, the CDR3 is TGTGCCAGCAGCTTAGATAGGCATACGCAGTATTTT.

There are many counts of this clonotype. This rearrangement joins TRBV3-1 to TRBJ1-5; TRBD1 matches at 7 bases. V gave up 2 bases and J gave up 6 bases; unmatched junction bases: 10. Germline V CDR1 and CDR2: LGHDT, YNNKEL (reference sequence). The length of the CDR3 is 16 residues. CDR3 in DNA: TGTGCCAGCAGCCAAACGGGACAGAACTCTGGTCAGCCCCAGCATTTT. Translation gives CASSQTGQNSGQPQHF.

This clonotype was counted at least ten times. The CDR3 nucleotides are TGTGCCAGCAGGGGACAGGGGGCTAATAATTCACCCCTCCACTTT. Amino acid sequence: CASRGQGANNSPLHF. The chain is built from TRBV2 and TRBJ1-6; 12 bases fit TRBD1. Germline V gives CDR1 SNHLY, CDR2 FYNNEI. Trimming removed 6 bases from V and 5 bases from J; junction bases left unmatched: 2. CDR3 length equals 15 residues.

In this sample, this clonotype turned up many times. J is TRBJ1-2 and V is TRBV5-6; D is unresolved. The V end lost 4 bases, the J end lost 4 bases, and 11 bases lay between the germline ends. CDR1 is SGHDT and CDR2 is YYEEEE in the germline V gene. The CDR3 covers 13 residues. The CDR3 region is CASSRSAVYGYTF. The CDR3 coding sequence is TGTGCCAGCAGCCGATCGGCGGTCTATGGCTACACCTTC. The complete variable domain, with remaining parts taken from reference TRBV5-6 and TRBJ1-2, reads DAGVTQSPTHLIKTRGQQVTLRCSPKSGHDTVSWYQQALGQGPQFIFQYYEEEERQRGNFPDRFSGHQFPNYSSELNVNALLLGDSALYLCASSRSAVYGYTFGSGTRLTVV.